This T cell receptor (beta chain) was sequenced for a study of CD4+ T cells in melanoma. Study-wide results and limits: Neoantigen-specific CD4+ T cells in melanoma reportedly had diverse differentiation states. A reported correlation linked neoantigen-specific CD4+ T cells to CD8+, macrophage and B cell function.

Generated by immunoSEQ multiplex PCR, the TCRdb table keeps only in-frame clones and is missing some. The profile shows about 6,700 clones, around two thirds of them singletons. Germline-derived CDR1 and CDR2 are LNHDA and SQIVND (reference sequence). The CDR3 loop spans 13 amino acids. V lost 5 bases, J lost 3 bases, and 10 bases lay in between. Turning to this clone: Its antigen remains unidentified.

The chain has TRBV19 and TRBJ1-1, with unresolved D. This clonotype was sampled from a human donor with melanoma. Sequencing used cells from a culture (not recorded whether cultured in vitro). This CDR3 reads CASSPRSYTEAFF. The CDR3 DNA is TGTGCCAGTAGTCCCAGGTCTTACACTGAAGCTTTCTTT.